The rows below give T cell receptor beta chains drawn from one sample of a study of blood T cell repertoires in COVID-19. Measured with immunoSEQ multiplex PCR; TCRdb has only the in-frame clones, and not every one. This repertoire shows roughly 180,000 clones, 80% to 85% found once; its top ten account for more than 4.5%. Sequenced: peripheral blood. Every receptor here comes from a woman between 25 and 40 years old with acute or convalescent COVID-19. Both conserved end residues are part of each CDR3. A D gene is named only where the DNA matches it firmly. Size is omitted from some rows. Given values are once, few, many or a class for expanded clones.

NA	TRBV5-4	TRBJ2-3	NA	CASSLVSRSSTDTQYF	TGTGCCAGCAGCTTGGTCTCCAGATCCAGCACAGATACGCAGTATTTT
NA	TRBV27	TRBJ1-2	NA	CASSPQAVVNYGYTF	TGTGCCAGCAGTCCCCAGGCCGTGGTAAACTATGGCTACACCTTC
NA	TRBV5-6	TRBJ2-7	NA	CASSLVSSEQYF	TGTGCCAGCAGCTTGGTATCGAGCGAGCAGTACTTC
NA	TRBV5-1	TRBJ2-1	NA	CASSLGLVNEQFF	TGCGCCAGCAGCTTGGGACTAGTCAATGAGCAGTTCTTC
NA	TRBV24-1	TRBJ1-1	few	CATRGVGAFF	TGTGCCACTCGGGGTGTCGGGGCTTTCTTT
TRBD2	TRBV3-1/TRBV3-2	TRBJ2-7	NA	CASSPGGTSYEQYF	TGTGCCAGCAGCCCGGGAGGAACCTCCTACGAGCAGTACTTC
TRBD1	TRBV29-1	TRBJ2-1	NA	CSATGTGLRNEQFF	TGCAGCGCCACCGGGACAGGGCTGAGAAATGAGCAGTTCTTC
NA	TRBV7-2	TRBJ1-1	NA	CASSPLTEAFF	TGTGCCAGCAGCCCCTTAACTGAAGCTTTCTTT
TRBD1	TRBV7-9	TRBJ1-1	NA	CASSFDRVGAFF	TGTGCCAGCAGCTTCGACAGGGTAGGAGCTTTCTTT
NA	TRBV7-2	TRBJ1-1	few	CASSLDRNTEAFF	TGTGCCAGCAGTTTAGACAGGAACACTGAAGCTTTCTTT
TRBD1	TRBV27	TRBJ1-4	once	CASSPTGFNEKLFF	TGTGCCAGCAGTCCGACAGGGTTTAATGAAAAACTGTTTTTT
TRBD1	TRBV5-1	TRBJ1-2	NA	CASSLARGYGYTF	TGCGCCAGCAGCTTGGCCAGGGGGTATGGCTACACCTTC
NA	TRBV13	TRBJ2-7	once	CASSLRSSYEQYF	TGTGCCAGCAGCCTGAGGAGCTCCTACGAGCAGTACTTC
TRBD1	TRBV5-8	TRBJ1-4	few	CASSRGTGGEKLFF	TGTGCCAGCAGCCGGGGGACAGGCGGTGAAAAACTGTTTTTT
NA	TRBV27	TRBJ2-2	NA	CASSLYSGSSTGELFF	TGTGCCAGCAGTTTATACAGCGGGTCGTCGACCGGGGAGCTGTTTTTT
TRBD1	TRBV2	TRBJ2-7	NA	CASTPGQGTSYEQYF	TGTGCCAGCACCCCGGGACAGGGGACTTCCTACGAGCAGTACTTC
TRBD1	TRBV27	TRBJ1-5	NA	CASSLEGAGNQPQHF	TGTGCCAGCAGTTTAGAGGGGGCCGGCAATCAGCCCCAGCATTTT
NA	TRBV18	TRBJ1-4	NA	CASSPPVGQPNEKLFF	TGTGCCAGCTCACCACCGGTAGGACAGCCTAATGAAAAACTGTTTTTT